This TCR beta chain was found in a study of control samples from healthy donors and cancer patients. The germline V gene has CDR1 LGHDT and CDR2 YNNKEL (reference sequence). CDR3 length: 12 residues. V was trimmed by 1 base and J by 9 bases, leaving 7 bases between them. Clones were sequenced by immunoSEQ multiplex PCR, and TCRdb holds only the in-frame ones, with some missing. The sample carries 210,000 or so clones, about 90% recorded once. The sequence was obtained from a man between 25 and 39 years old in good health. The V and J genes are TRBV3-1 (or the pseudogene TRBV3-2) and TRBJ2-1; D is uncertain. Sequenced sample: blood. The CDR3 DNA reads as TGTGCCAGCAGCCAAGGGTTCGGTGAGCAGTTCTTC. Amino acid sequence: CASSQGFGEQFF.